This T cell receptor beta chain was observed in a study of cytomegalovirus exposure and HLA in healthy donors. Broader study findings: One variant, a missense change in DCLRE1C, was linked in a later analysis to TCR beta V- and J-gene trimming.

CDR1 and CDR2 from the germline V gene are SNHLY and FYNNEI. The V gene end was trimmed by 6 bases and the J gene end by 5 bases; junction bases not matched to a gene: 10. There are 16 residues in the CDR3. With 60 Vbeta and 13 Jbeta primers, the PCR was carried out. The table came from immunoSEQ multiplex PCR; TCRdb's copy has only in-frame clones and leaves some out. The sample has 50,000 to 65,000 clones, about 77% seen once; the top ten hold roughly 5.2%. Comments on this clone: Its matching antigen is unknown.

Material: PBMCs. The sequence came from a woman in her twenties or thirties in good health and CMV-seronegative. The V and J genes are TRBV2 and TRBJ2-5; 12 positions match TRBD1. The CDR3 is CASSFRDRGRAETQYF. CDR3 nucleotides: TGTGCCAGCAGCTTTCGGGACAGGGGGCGCGCGGAGACCCAGTACTTC. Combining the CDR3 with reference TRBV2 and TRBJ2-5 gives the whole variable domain EPEVTQTPSHQVTQMGQEVILRCVPISNHLYFYWYRQILGQKVEFLVSFYNNEISEKSEIFDDQFSVERPDGSNFTLKIRSTKLEDSAMYFCASSFRDRGRAETQYFGPGTRLLVL.